This T cell receptor beta chain was recovered during a study of T cells in Graves' hyperthyroidism and ophthalmopathy. The junction had 15 bases not matched to a gene; V was cut back by 2 bases and J by 7 bases. The CDR3 is 17 amino acids. Germline CDR1 and CDR2: DFQATT and SNEGSKA (reference sequence). Broader study findings: Most thyroid clonotypes expanded above 0.001 were also detected in blood. A median about 7 months before onset, the model predicted ophthalmopathy. Ophthalmopathy was distinguished from stable hyperthyroidism by 13 V-J signatures.

Amplified TCR beta CDR3 regions derived from RNA transcripts. A set of HTBI primers served as the primers for a first-round RT-PCR of the TCR CDR3. TCRdb passed the multiplex PCR reads through MiXCR, listing each CDR3 protein once. The sample includes some 200,000 distinct CDR3 sequences, roughly a sixth seen only once; the top ten take 53%. Over 18 months, lack of ophthalmopathy progression marked Graves' hyperthyroidism as stable. Details on this clonotype: The antigen is unknown.

The receptor was derived from a woman aged 45-60 years with Graves' hyperthyroidism. Sequenced: blood. V is TRBV20-1 and J is TRBJ2-4, with 9 nucleotides matching TRBD2. CDR3: CSARPFNSGRGGNIQYF. Written as DNA, the CDR3 is TGCAGTGCTAGACCCTTCAATAGCGGGAGAGGGGGTAACATTCAGTACTTC.